One and the same sample provided the 29 T cell receptor beta chains below, sequenced in a study of T cell repertoires in cytomegalovirus infection. What these receptors recognize is not known. TCRdb processed the reads anew with MiXCR; each CDR3 protein has one entry. Of about a million distinct CDR3 sequences in the sample, approximately 31% were seen once. The source was cultured CD8+ T cells from PBMCs, collected from culture after CMV antigen stimulation. The receptors originated from a human donor in good health (CMV status not recorded). Some clones in this sample may be carry-over from other donors' samples.

Details on this clonotype: At one of its ends the junction is not consistent with the germline gene, which may arise from a read error. The rearrangement links TRBV6-8 to TRBJ2-5; 10 bases align to TRBD2. Germline lookup yields CDR1 MNHGY and CDR2 SAAAGT. The CDR3 runs 16 residues. Written as DNA, the CDR3 is TGTGCCATTCCATCTACCTCCGGGGGACTAGCGCCGACCCCGTACTTC. This translates into CAIPSTSGGLAPTPYF.

The chain couples TRBV19 to TRBJ1-2, with D hard to call. This CDR3 comprises 11 residues. Germline V CDR1 and CDR2: LNHDA, SQIVND (reference sequence). The V end was cut by 5 bases, the J end by 14 bases, with 15 bases between. In nucleotides, the CDR3 is TGTGCCAGTAGTCCAGGACGGAGAAGAACCTTC. Encoded protein: CASSPGRRRTF.

This clonotype showed up many times. This rearrangement joins TRBV7-2 to TRBJ2-3; TRBD2 aligns across 8 bases. Germline trimming cut 3 bases from V and 0 bases from J; bases unmatched to any gene: 8. Per the germline V gene, CDR1 is SGHTA and CDR2 is FQGNSA. The CDR3 has 17 residues. The CDR3 region has the DNA TGTGCCAGCAGCTTCCCGGATAGCGGGGTTAGCACAGATACGCAGTATTTT. Its protein product is CASSFPDSGVSTDTQYF. Variable domain in full (rest from reference TRBV7-2 and TRBJ2-3): GAGVSQSPSNKVTEKGKDVELRCDPISGHTALYWYRQSLGQGLEFLIYFQGNSAPDKSGLPSDRFSAERTGGSVSTLTIQRTQQEDSAVYLCASSFPDSGVSTDTQYFGPGTRLTVL.

With regard to this clonotype: This is likely a read error, given that the CDR3 carries no conserved phenylalanine or tryptophan at its end. V and J are TRBV12-3 or TRBV12-4 and TRBJ2-3; D gene ambiguous. The V and J ends lost 5 bases and 5 bases respectively, with 14 bases between them. This CDR3 comprises 14 residues. The CDR3 coding sequence is TGTGCCAGCAGTCCTCTGGCGGTGGGAGATACGCAGTATTCT. Its translation: CASSPLAVGDTQYS.

V gene TRBV3-1 combines with J gene TRBJ2-1; D perhaps matches TRBD1 (6 bases). From germline, CDR1 is LGHDT and CDR2 YNNKEL (reference sequence). The germline V and J ends were trimmed by 3 bases and 0 bases, with 18 bases remaining between them. The CDR3 runs 18 residues. CDR3 region: CASSQISLGHSSYNEQFF. As DNA, the CDR3 is TGTGCCAGCAGCCAGATATCCCTGGGACACTCCTCCTACAATGAGCAGTTCTTC.

This clonotype was recorded many times. This chain connects TRBV28 to TRBJ2-5; D perhaps matches TRBD2 (5 bases). V was clipped by 3 bases and J by 7 bases, with 9 bases between them. CDR1 MDHEN and CDR2 SYDVKM come from the germline V gene. The CDR3 has 12 residues. CDR3 nucleotides: TGTGCCAGCAGTTTTAGCGTTGGGACCCAGTACTTC. Translated, it gives CASSFSVGTQYF.

The sample holds a few counts of this clonotype. The CDR3: CASSYSKREETQYF. CDR3 bases: TGTGCCAGCAGTTACTCGAAAAGGGAAGAGACCCAGTACTTC. V usage is TRBV6-6 and J usage is TRBJ2-5; D unclear. Trimming pared 0 bases from V and 3 bases from J, leaving 8 bases between. The CDR3 extends over 14 amino acids. Germline lookup yields CDR1 MNHNY and CDR2 SVGAGI (reference sequence).

This clonotype was observed a single time. The chain joins TRBV5-1 to TRBJ2-4; TRBD1 matches at 10 bases. CDR1 is SGHRS, CDR2 YFSETQ, per germline. CDR3 length: 17 amino acids. After removal of 1 base from V and 2 bases from J, the junction contained 6 bases not matched to a gene. The DNA of the CDR3 is TGCGCCAGCAGCTTGAGGTCGGGACAGGGGTCCAAAAACATTCAGTACTTC. Protein product: CASSLRSGQGSKNIQYF.

This rearrangement joins TRBV19 to TRBJ2-3, with a tentative D call TRBD1 (5 bases). The V end was cut by 4 bases, the J end by 2 bases, with 16 bases between. This CDR3 spans 16 amino acids. Germline values: CDR1 LNHDA, CDR2 SQIVND (reference sequence). CDR3 protein: CASSTRNRGITDTQYF. The CDR3 coding sequence is TGTGCCAGTAGTACCAGGAATAGGGGAATCACAGATACGCAGTATTTT.

This clonotype was observed a handful of times. The V and J genes are TRBV10-3 and TRBJ1-1; 7 positions agree with TRBD1. There are 16 residues in the CDR3. J was trimmed by 2 bases and V by 0 bases; bases with no gene match: 6. Germline lookup yields CDR1 ENHRY and CDR2 SYGVKD. This CDR3 is CAISESKGQFNTEAFF. For the CDR3, the DNA is TGTGCCATCAGTGAGTCGAAGGGACAGTTTAACACTGAAGCTTTCTTT.

The chain employs TRBV6-2 or TRBV6-3 and TRBJ2-1; 8 bases fit TRBD1. V trimming: 4 bases; J trimming: 0 bases; junction bases outside the gene matches: 5. Germline assignment: CDR1 MNHEY and CDR2 SVGEGT. This CDR3 is 16 amino acids long. In nucleotides, the CDR3 is TGTGCCAGCAGTTTTCGGACAGGGAGCTCCTACAATGAGCAGTTCTTC. Amino acids: CASSFRTGSSYNEQFF.

This clonotype was found many times. The rearrangement joins TRBV7-2 to TRBJ2-3; the D is unclear. The germline V gene has CDR1 SGHTA and CDR2 FQGNSA. The germline V and J ends were trimmed by 5 bases and 0 bases, with 12 bases remaining between them. The CDR3 extends over 15 amino acids. The CDR3 nucleotides are TGTGCCAGCAGCAGCCTAATCTTAAGCACAGATACGCAGTATTTT. Encoded protein: CASSSLILSTDTQYF.

This clonotype came up a few times. The rearrangement joins TRBV4-3 to TRBJ2-3; D may be TRBD2 (5 bases). Trimming pared 0 bases from V and 0 bases from J, leaving 10 bases between. Germline V lookup: CDR1 LGHNA, CDR2 YSLEER. The CDR3 loop spans 16 amino acids. CDR3 loop: CASSQDGPGSTDTQYF. CDR3 DNA: TGCGCCAGCAGCCAAGATGGTCCGGGAAGCACAGATACGCAGTATTTT.

V gene TRBV28 combines with J gene TRBJ2-2; 8 bases are shared with TRBD2. The CDR3 has 15 amino acids. Trimming cost V 2 bases and J 7 bases; bases outside gene matches: 6. The germline V gene has CDR1 MDHEN and CDR2 SYDVKM. CDR3 nucleotides: TGTGCCAGCAGTTTAGGCGGGGGGACTATCGGGGAGCTGTTTTTT. Encoded protein: CASSLGGGTIGELFF.

The V and J genes are TRBV12-3 or TRBV12-4 and TRBJ2-3; 9 nucleotides line up with TRBD2. The V gene end was trimmed by 3 bases and the J gene end by 0 bases; junction bases not matched to a gene: 4. The CDR3 contains 16 residues. CDR3 bases: TGTGCCAGCAGTTTGGCGGGGGGGACTAGCACAGATACGCAGTATTTT. As protein: CASSLAGGTSTDTQYF.

This chain links TRBV15 with TRBJ2-7; D gene ambiguous. V lost 5 bases, J lost 0 bases, and 11 bases lay in between. Germline V gene data show CDR1 as LNHNV and CDR2 as YYDKDF (reference sequence). CDR3 length: 14 residues. For the CDR3, the DNA is TGTGCCACCAGCCCCACCGGGTTCTCCTACGAGCAGTACTTC. Amino acid sequence: CATSPTGFSYEQYF.

This clonotype came up a few times. The chain has TRBV6-2 or TRBV6-3 and TRBJ2-7; 7 bases line up with TRBD1. The CDR3 is made up of 14 amino acids. Germline loops: CDR1 MNHEY, CDR2 SVGEGT. The junction had 13 bases not matched to a gene; V was cut back by 5 bases and J by 9 bases. CDR3: CASSPGQARDGQYV. The CDR3, as DNA: TGTGCCAGCAGTCCCGGACAGGCCCGGGACGGGCAGTACGTC.

This clonotype came up many times. The chain is built from TRBV15 and TRBJ1-1; no clear D. Trimming removed 3 bases from V and 4 bases from J, with 6 bases in between. Germline V gene data show CDR1 as LNHNV and CDR2 as YYDKDF (reference sequence). The CDR3 runs 12 residues. For the CDR3, the DNA is TGTGCCACCAGCAGGAGCGGCACTGAAGCTTTCTTT. Protein: CATSRSGTEAFF.

V and J are TRBV6-1 and TRBJ2-3; D gene uncertain. The CDR3 consists of 15 residues. Deletions cut 1 base from V and 2 bases from J, with 10 bases between. Germline V lookup: CDR1 MNHNS, CDR2 SASEGT. The CDR3 here is CASSEELPYTDTQYF. The CDR3 DNA follows: TGTGCCAGCAGTGAAGAACTACCTTACACAGATACGCAGTATTTT.

The chain uses TRBV7-8 and TRBJ2-1; 10 bases are shared with TRBD1. This CDR3 is built from 18 residues. Germline V lookup: CDR1 SGHVS, CDR2 FQNEAQ. Germline trimming cut 5 bases from V and 5 bases from J; bases unmatched to any gene: 15. The CDR3 DNA sequence: TGTGCCAGCAGCCCTAGCCCCAACCGGGACAGGGGAAACAATGAGCAGTTCTTC. Translated: CASSPSPNRDRGNNEQFF.

The gene calls are TRBV13 and TRBJ1-5; no clear D gene. The ends were cut back, 0 bases at V and 0 bases at J, with 9 bases in the middle. This CDR3 region has 16 residues. The germline V gene encodes CDR1 PRHDT and CDR2 FYEKMQ (reference sequence). CDR3 sequence (DNA): TGTGCCAGCAGCTTAGGCCCGGTAGGTAGCAATCAGCCCCAGCATTTT. Its protein product is CASSLGPVGSNQPQHF.

This clonotype was seen at least ten times. V is TRBV20-1 and J is TRBJ1-2, with D unresolved. V was clipped by 6 bases and J by 5 bases, with 19 bases between them. Germline V gives CDR1 DFQATT, CDR2 SNEGSKA (reference sequence). This CDR3 has 14 amino acids. The CDR3 reads CSARKGRFEYGYTF. The DNA of the CDR3 is TGCAGTGCCAGAAAGGGCAGGTTTGAATATGGCTACACCTTC.

This sequence joins TRBV12-3 or TRBV12-4 and TRBJ1-3, with a weak D call TRBD1 (5 bases). The V end was cut by 2 bases, the J end by 6 bases, with 17 bases between. This CDR3 contains 16 residues. In DNA form, the CDR3 reads TGTGCCAGCAGTTTAAGTTCGGGCAGGGAAGTAAACACCATATATTTT. It codes for CASSLSSGREVNTIYF.

This clonotype was seen repeatedly, ten times or more. The chain joins TRBV7-9 to TRBJ2-5; D is ambiguous. The CDR3 spans 13 residues. CDR1 SEHNR and CDR2 FQNEAQ come from the germline V gene (reference sequence). Trimming took 1 base from V and 2 from J, leaving 5 bases between them. CDR3 amino acids: CASSLGVQETQYF. DNA for the CDR3: TGTGCCAGCAGCTTAGGAGTTCAAGAGACCCAGTACTTC.

V gene TRBV6-1 combines with J gene TRBJ1-4; 7 positions match TRBD1. This CDR3 region has 18 residues. CDR1 MNHNS and CDR2 SASEGT come from the germline V gene. J gave up 0 bases and V 6 bases, and 13 bases lay outside the gene matches. CDR3 region: CASSSVYRGSSTNEKLFF. The CDR3 DNA follows: TGTGCCAGCAGCAGCGTCTACAGGGGATCTTCAACTAATGAAAAACTGTTTTTT.

V and J are TRBV29-1 and TRBJ1-1; tentatively, D is TRBD1 (5 bases). CDR1 SQVTM and CDR2 ANQGSEA come from the germline V gene. CDR3 length: 11 amino acids. V shed 6 bases and J shed 12 bases, with 17 bases lying between them. In DNA, the CDR3 is TGCAGCGTCACCCACCTGGGGGGGACTTTCTTT. This translates into CSVTHLGGTFF.

J is TRBJ2-3 and V is TRBV4-3, with 10 bases identical to TRBD2. The CDR3 totals 18 residues. With 2 bases clipped from V and 3 bases from J, the junction kept 11 bases outside the gene matches. Germline values: CDR1 LGHNA, CDR2 YSLEER. Here the CDR3 reads CASSQRLILAGQTDTQYF. CDR3 DNA sequence: TGCGCCAGCAGCCAAAGACTAATACTAGCGGGGCAAACAGATACGCAGTATTTT.

The chain is built from TRBV29-1 and TRBJ2-1, with 12 bases fitting TRBD1. CDR3 size: 13 residues. Germline V CDR1 and CDR2: SQVTM, ANQGSEA. V lost 6 bases to trimming and J lost 6 bases; unmatched junction nucleotides: 3. CDR3 in DNA: TGCAGCGTAGGGGACAGGGGGCGCAATGAGCAGTTCTTC. It specifies CSVGDRGRNEQFF.

This clonotype was observed many times. The chain combines TRBV6-1 with TRBJ1-5; 9 nucleotides line up with TRBD1. CDR3 length equals 13 residues. J lost 4 bases, V lost 6 bases, and 1 base had no gene match. Germline V gene lookup returns CDR1 MNHNS and CDR2 SASEGT. The CDR3 region has the DNA TGTGCCAGCAGCGGGACAGGGAATCAGCCCCAGCATTTT. Translated: CASSGTGNQPQHF.